The 30 T cell receptor beta chains below were found in one sample sequenced in a study of shared clonotypes between healthy human individuals. The table came from immunoSEQ multiplex PCR; TCRdb's copy has only in-frame clones and leaves some out. The data contain around 1,900,000 clones, roughly 93% of them singletons. Naive CD8 cells lacked CD45RO and underwent positive selection for CCR7, leaving out terminally differentiated effector memory CD45RA+ cells. The material sequenced was naive CD8+ T cells from PBMCs. The receptors were gathered from a man between 18 and 35 years old in good health. Some clones in this sample may be carry-over from other donors' samples.

The rearrangement links TRBV2 to TRBJ2-1, with 7 bases aligning to TRBD1. V was pared by 8 bases and J by 0 bases, with 4 bases of the junction left unmatched. This CDR3 contains 14 residues. Germline CDR1 SNHLY, CDR2 FYNNEI. For the CDR3, the DNA is TGTGCCAGCTTGGACAGGATCTCCTACAATGAGCAGTTCTTC. The encoded protein is CASLDRISYNEQFF. The whole variable domain, remainder taken from reference TRBV2 and TRBJ2-1, is EPEVTQTPSHQVTQMGQEVILRCVPISNHLYFYWYRQILGQKVEFLVSFYNNEISEKSEIFDDQFSVERPDGSNFTLKIRSTKLEDSAMYFCASLDRISYNEQFFGPGTRLTVL.

This sequence joins TRBV11-2 and TRBJ2-1, with 13 bases fitting TRBD2. V dropped 5 bases and J dropped 3; count of bases not matched to a gene: 7. The CDR3 runs 17 residues. In germline, CDR1 is SGHAT, CDR2 FQNNGV. CDR3: CASSPRTSGRDYNEQFF. The DNA of the CDR3 is TGTGCCAGCAGCCCAAGGACTAGCGGGAGAGACTACAATGAGCAGTTCTTC.

Regarding this clone: The sample has other DNA sequences that encode this CDR3 too. The rearrangement links TRBV9 to TRBJ1-5; TRBD1 might be the D (5 bases). Germline V gene sequence: CDR1 SGDLS, CDR2 YYNGEE. This CDR3 has 15 amino acids. V lost 0 bases and J lost 4, with 11 bases in between. CDR3 region: CASSVGSGLNQPQHF. CDR3 DNA: TGTGCCAGCAGCGTAGGGTCAGGGTTAAATCAGCCCCAGCATTTT.

V is TRBV2 and J is TRBJ2-7; D might be TRBD2 (6 bases). Germline V CDR1 and CDR2: SNHLY, FYNNEI. Trimming pared 6 bases from V and 0 bases from J, leaving 15 bases between. The CDR3 length is 15 residues. The CDR3 region has the DNA TGTGCCAGCAGAGAGCTGGGGGGTTACTCCTACGAGCAGTACTTC. It codes for CASRELGGYSYEQYF.

The J gene is TRBJ2-1, the V gene TRBV9, with TRBD2 identical over 12 bases. CDR3 length: 16 residues. The ends lost 4 bases at V and 8 bases at J; junction bases unmatched: 10. Germline CDR1 and CDR2: SGDLS and YYNGEE. This CDR3 is CASSSPTSGSYDEQFF. The CDR3 DNA is TGTGCCAGCAGCTCACCGACTAGCGGGAGTTATGATGAGCAGTTCTTC. The full variable domain, its missing parts supplied by reference TRBV9 and TRBJ2-1, is DSGVTQTPKHLITATGQRVTLRCSPRSGDLSVYWYQQSLDQGLQFLIQYYNGEERAKGNILERFSAQQFPDLHSELNLSSLELGDSALYFCASSSPTSGSYDEQFFGPGTRLTVL.

V gene TRBV29-1 combines with J gene TRBJ2-1; tentatively, D is TRBD1 (6 bases). V was cut by 6 bases and J by 3 bases, with 15 bases left in between. This CDR3 has 14 residues. The germline V gene has CDR1 SQVTM and CDR2 ANQGSEA. CDR3 in DNA: TGCAGCGTCCCCAGACAGGAGAACTACAATGAGCAGTTCTTC. Protein sequence: CSVPRQENYNEQFF.

The V gene is TRBV9, the J gene TRBJ2-5; 9 bases are shared with TRBD1. Germline values: CDR1 SGDLS, CDR2 YYNGEE. The CDR3 covers 15 residues. With V trimmed by 0 bases and J by 7 bases, 7 bases remained unmatched. The CDR3 DNA follows: TGTGCCAGCAGCGTAGGGGGACAGGGATTAAGGACCCAGTACTTC. Translating gives CASSVGGQGLRTQYF.

V usage is TRBV27 and J usage is TRBJ2-2; 9 nucleotides agree with TRBD1. Germline V gene lookup returns CDR1 MNHEY and CDR2 SMNVEV (reference sequence). This CDR3 is built from 15 residues. With V trimmed by 4 bases and J by 2 bases, 2 bases remained unmatched. CDR3 in amino acids: CASSWTGENTGELFF. CDR3 DNA sequence: TGTGCCAGCAGTTGGACAGGGGAAAACACCGGGGAGCTGTTTTTT.

J is TRBJ1-1 and V is TRBV4-2; 8 bases line up with TRBD1. CDR3 length: 15 residues. Germline trimming cut 0 bases from V and 5 bases from J; bases unmatched to any gene: 5. The germline V gene has CDR1 LGHNA and CDR2 YNFKEQ. The CDR3 DNA is TGTGCCAGCAGCCAAGACCAGGGGGCGGATACTGAAGCTTTCTTT. Residues: CASSQDQGADTEAFF.

The gene calls are TRBV5-1 and TRBJ1-1, with unresolved D. V lost 6 bases to trimming and J lost 1 base, with 16 bases between them. Germline V lookup: CDR1 SGHRS, CDR2 YFSETQ. The CDR3 consists of 15 residues. CDR3 bases: TGCGCCAGCACCCGAATCCTGGGTTCGAACACTGAAGCTTTCTTT. This sequence encodes CASTRILGSNTEAFF.

The chain carries TRBV14 and TRBJ2-1, with D uncertain. V was clipped by 4 bases and J by 0 bases, with 19 bases between them. The germline V gene encodes CDR1 SGHDN and CDR2 FVKESK. The CDR3 runs 18 residues. Here the CDR3 reads CASSPTGGEESSYNEQFF. DNA for the CDR3: TGTGCCAGCAGCCCAACGGGTGGAGAAGAAAGCTCCTACAATGAGCAGTTCTTC.

Note on this clone: Other DNA sequences in this specimen translate into the identical CDR3. The rearrangement links TRBV7-9 to TRBJ2-7; D is ambiguous. Trimming pared 5 bases from V and 4 bases from J, leaving 9 bases between. The CDR3 loop spans 12 amino acids. Germline CDR1 reads SEHNR; CDR2 reads FQNEAQ (reference sequence). The CDR3 loop is CASSGDGYEQYF. CDR3 sequence (DNA): TGTGCCAGCAGCGGAGATGGATACGAGCAGTACTTC.

The V and J genes are TRBV28 and TRBJ2-7; D may be TRBD1 (5 bases). Per the germline V gene, CDR1 is MDHEN and CDR2 is SYDVKM. CDR3 length equals 12 residues. V was trimmed by 11 bases and J by 2 bases, leaving 13 bases between them. The CDR3 nucleotides are TGTGCCGCGAGCCAGGGCACCTACGAGCAGTACTTC. Protein: CAASQGTYEQYF.

This rearrangement joins TRBV29-1 to TRBJ2-1, with 7 bases that match TRBD2. CDR3 length: 13 residues. The V segment lost 7 bases and the J segment 2 bases; nucleotides outside the gene matches: 5. The germline V gene has CDR1 SQVTM and CDR2 ANQGSEA. The DNA of the CDR3 is TGCAGCGCAAGCGGGACCGCCTACAATGAGCAGTTCTTC. This translates into CSASGTAYNEQFF.

The chain has TRBV29-1 and TRBJ2-5, with D maybe TRBD2 (6 bases). Matching the DNA end better, TRBJ2-7 makes the J call doubtful. The CDR3 totals 13 residues. CDR1 and CDR2 (germline): SQVTM, ANQGSEA. CDR3 sequence (DNA): TGCAGCGTCGATTTAGCGGACTCCTACGAGCAGTACTTC. Its protein product is CSVDLADSYEQYF.

The genes are TRBV5-1 and TRBJ2-2; TRBD1 matches at 11 bases. This CDR3 spans 15 amino acids. V lost 3 bases, J lost 6 bases, and 4 bases stayed unmatched. Germline CDR1 is SGHRS and CDR2 is YFSETQ. CDR3 in amino acids: CASSWTGGDSGELFF. The CDR3 nucleotides read TGCGCCAGCAGCTGGACAGGGGGCGACTCCGGGGAGCTGTTTTTT.

V usage is TRBV27 and J usage is TRBJ1-3; TRBD1 is a possible D gene (6 bases). This CDR3 spans 16 amino acids. Looked up from germline, CDR1 is MNHEY and CDR2 is SMNVEV (reference sequence). V shed 5 bases and J shed 4 bases, with 18 bases lying between them. The DNA of the CDR3 is TGTGCCAGCAGTCCCGGTCCTGACAGGCTCGGAAACACCATATATTTT. This sequence encodes CASSPGPDRLGNTIYF.

V usage is TRBV7-9 and J usage is TRBJ2-1; TRBD2 matches 9 bases. The germline V gene has CDR1 SEHNR and CDR2 FQNEAQ (reference sequence). The trim removed 7 bases at V and 8 bases at J, leaving 12 bases unmatched. The CDR3 totals 15 residues. The CDR3 sequence is CASTVGGLALHEQFF. CDR3 bases: TGTGCCAGCACCGTAGGGGGACTAGCCCTCCATGAGCAGTTCTTC.

The sample holds a few counts of this clone. CDR3 sequence reads: CASSPDRGVYGYTF. The DNA of the CDR3 is TGTGCCAGCTCACCGGACAGGGGGGTCTATGGCTACACCTTC. The genes are TRBV18 and TRBJ1-2, with 10 bases lining up with TRBD1. The germline V gene encodes CDR1 KGHSH and CDR2 LQKENI. V shed 3 bases, J shed 4 bases, and the junction held 2 bases outside the gene matches. The CDR3 extends over 14 amino acids.

The V call is TRBV27, the J call TRBJ1-1, with D perhaps matching TRBD1 (5 bases). V was pared by 5 bases and J by 3 bases, with 19 bases between. There are 16 residues in the CDR3. CDR1 and CDR2 (germline): MNHEY, SMNVEV (reference sequence). The CDR3 DNA sequence: TGTGCCAGCAGTCCATCCCTAGGGGAGACGGACACTGAAGCTTTCTTT. This sequence encodes CASSPSLGETDTEAFF.

The V gene is TRBV19, the J gene TRBJ2-7; D remains unclear. The CDR3 has 15 residues. Between the trimmed V and J ends, which lost 5 bases and 0 bases, there was a span of 14 bases. Germline loops: CDR1 LNHDA, CDR2 SQIVND (reference sequence). CDR3 in amino acids: CASSPWFGSSYEQYF. As DNA, the CDR3 is TGTGCCAGTAGTCCCTGGTTTGGCAGCTCCTACGAGCAGTACTTC.

A single count supports this clone. The V call is TRBV19, the J call TRBJ1-5, with D maybe TRBD1 (6 bases). V shed 5 bases and J shed 3 bases, with 8 bases lying between them. CDR1 is LNHDA, CDR2 SQIVND, per germline (reference sequence). The CDR3 contains 13 residues. CDR3 DNA: TGTGCCAGTAGTGGGGGCCTCAATCAGCCCCAGCATTTT. As protein: CASSGGLNQPQHF.

A few counts support this clone. DNA of the CDR3: TGTGCCAGTCCACCAGCGGACAGGGACTATGGCTACACCTTC. Translation: CASPPADRDYGYTF. V gene TRBV7-9 combines with J gene TRBJ1-2; TRBD1 matches at 8 bases. Germline V gene lookup returns CDR1 SEHNR and CDR2 FQNEAQ (reference sequence). V was clipped by 9 bases and J by 3 bases; unmatched bases: 9. CDR3 length equals 14 residues.

The J gene is TRBJ2-5, the V gene TRBV27, with 11 nucleotides matching TRBD1. Germline V lookup: CDR1 MNHEY, CDR2 SMNVEV (reference sequence). This CDR3 spans 13 amino acids. Unmatched junction bases numbered 4, after V lost 8 bases and J lost 5 bases. The CDR3 spells CASGQGAGETQYF. The DNA of the CDR3 is TGTGCCAGCGGACAGGGGGCGGGTGAGACCCAGTACTTC.

The chain recombines TRBV6-1 with TRBJ1-2, with a possible D match to TRBD1 (6 bases). The CDR3 totals 14 residues. CDR1 MNHNS and CDR2 SASEGT come from the germline V gene. V was trimmed by 3 bases and J by 4 bases, leaving 12 bases between them. The CDR3 sequence is CASSEGARSYGYTF. The DNA for the CDR3 is TGTGCCAGCAGTGAGGGGGCGCGGTCCTATGGCTACACCTTC.

A remark on this clone: Other DNA sequences in the same sample also yield this CDR3. The chain couples TRBV7-9 to TRBJ1-5; the D gene is possibly TRBD1 (5 bases). From germline, CDR1 is SEHNR and CDR2 FQNEAQ (reference sequence). Trimming pared 2 bases from V and 2 bases from J, leaving 7 bases between. This CDR3 is built from 14 residues. DNA for the CDR3: TGTGCCAGCAGCTTACCAGGGCGCAATCAGCCCCAGCATTTT. It encodes CASSLPGRNQPQHF.

This clone was detected only once. The rearrangement links TRBV29-1 to TRBJ2-7; 9 bases fit TRBD1. There are 13 residues in the CDR3. Germline V lookup: CDR1 SQVTM, CDR2 ANQGSEA. V was clipped by 8 bases and J by 3 bases; unmatched bases: 8. CDR3 sequence (DNA): TGCAGCTTTATGGACAGGGGAGGCTACGAGCAGTACTTC. This codes for CSFMDRGGYEQYF.

This chain uses TRBV2 with TRBJ2-3; 9 bases line up with TRBD2. The CDR3 consists of 17 residues. Germline CDR1 SNHLY, CDR2 FYNNEI. Losses at the gene ends were 6 bases for V and 2 bases for J; bases not matched to a gene: 12. This chain's CDR3 is CASRNPLAGDITDTQYF. CDR3 DNA sequence: TGTGCCAGCAGAAATCCACTAGCGGGCGATATCACAGATACGCAGTATTTT.

The chain uses TRBV5-1 and TRBJ1-1; 8 positions agree with TRBD1. Germline V gives CDR1 SGHRS, CDR2 YFSETQ. The CDR3 runs 15 residues. With V trimmed by 4 bases and J by 6 bases, 11 bases remained unmatched. In DNA, the CDR3 is TGCGCCAGCAGCCTACGACAGGGGAGCTTTGCTGAAGCTTTCTTT. It yields the protein CASSLRQGSFAEAFF.

The chain uses TRBV7-9 and TRBJ2-1; D not certain. Per germline, CDR1 SEHNR and CDR2 FQNEAQ (reference sequence). V dropped 5 bases and J dropped 6 bases, with 17 bases sitting between them. This CDR3 is 15 amino acids long. CDR3 loop: CASSRAPGPGNEQFF. In DNA, the CDR3 is TGTGCCAGCAGCCGTGCCCCCGGACCAGGCAATGAGCAGTTCTTC.